The present T cell receptor (beta chain) was sequenced within a study of T cell repertoires in cytomegalovirus infection. Overall study: Public TCR beta signatures indicated both CMV infection and matching HLA type. General study results and limits: The ex vivo response was dominated by HLA-C-restricted CMV-specific TCR beta clonotypes. Frequencies of public TCR beta families were cumulated, and this identified carriers of CMV plus the relevant HLA.

V shed 0 bases and J 6 bases; nucleotides not matched to a gene: 10. The CDR3 covers 16 residues. The germline gives CDR1 SGDLS, CDR2 YYNGEE. The sample holds a few counts of this clonotype. Its antigen is as yet unknown. Each CDR3 protein is one row after TCRdb ran MiXCR on the reads. This table holds around 47,000 distinct CDR3 sequences, 20% found once. Sequenced here: CD8+ T cells from cultured PBMCs, sampled from culture after CMV antigen stimulation. The chain has TRBV9 and TRBJ2-3; 7 bases match TRBD2. The origin of this receptor is a human donor in good health (CMV status not recorded). Some clones in this sample may be carry-over from other donors' samples. The CDR3 DNA follows: TGTGCCAGCAGCGTAGCTATTGGGGGGGAGATGGATACGCAGTATTTT. The encoded protein is CASSVAIGGEMDTQYF.